A selection of T cell receptor beta chains follows, all from one sample in a study of cytomegalovirus exposure and HLA in healthy donors. Libraries were prepared by immunoSEQ multiplex PCR; TCRdb keeps only in-frame clonotypes and omits some of them. The repertoire includes tens of thousands of clones, under 85% of them detected once, and 5.4% sits in the top ten. The sequencing sample was made of PBMCs. These receptors all come from a man aged 45-60 years in good health and CMV-seronegative. Each CDR3 is given with its conserved first and last residue. A D gene is named only where the DNA matches it firmly. Part of the rows lack a size; the others show once, few, many or a class for expanded clones.

V	size	length	J	D	CDR3	DNA
TRBV5-1	-	15	TRBJ2-7	-	CASSLRGRLEDEQYF	TGCGCCAGCAGCTTGCGAGGCAGGTTGGAGGACGAGCAGTACTTC
TRBV30	-	19	TRBJ2-5	TRBD1	CAWSVNALGYRGREETQYF	TGTGCCTGGAGTGTAAATGCCCTCGGGTACAGGGGGCGCGAGGAGACCCAGTACTTC
TRBV7-9	-	15	TRBJ1-4	-	CASSSRQATNEKLFF	TGTGCCAGCAGCTCCAGACAGGCAACTAATGAAAAACTGTTTTTT
TRBV25-1	-	14	TRBJ2-1	-	CASLGGGWYNEQFF	TGTGCCTCTCTAGGGGGAGGGTGGTACAATGAGCAGTTCTTC
TRBV7-8	-	16	TRBJ1-1	-	CASSLEPGHKNTEAFF	TGTGCCAGCAGCTTAGAACCGGGACACAAGAACACTGAAGCTTTCTTT
TRBV5-1	few	16	TRBJ1-3	-	CASSLVQRSTGNTIYF	TGCGCCAGCAGCTTGGTTCAGAGGAGTACTGGAAACACCATATATTTT
TRBV25-1	-	12	TRBJ1-2	-	CASSEGLYGYTF	TGTGCCAGCAGTGAAGGACTCTATGGCTACACCTTC
TRBV7-2	few	13	TRBJ1-1	TRBD1	CASSDRVGSEAFF	TGTGCCAGCAGCGACAGGGTTGGGTCTGAAGCTTTCTTT
TRBV30	-	19	TRBJ2-3	TRBD2	CAWSVSRMGPGGAGDTQYF	TGTGCCTGGAGTGTGAGTAGGATGGGCCCCGGGGGGGCCGGAGATACGCAGTATTTT
TRBV10-3	-	12	TRBJ1-1	TRBD1	CAGGTTGTEAFF	TGTGCCGGCGGAACGACAGGGACTGAAGCTTTCTTT
TRBV2	few	12	TRBJ1-1	TRBD1	CASWGTGRRAFF	TGTGCCAGTTGGGGGACAGGGAGGAGAGCTTTCTTT
TRBV4-2	-	14	TRBJ2-3	-	CASSQGELADTQYF	TGTGCCAGCAGCCAAGGGGAGCTAGCCGATACGCAGTATTTT
TRBV19	-	14	TRBJ2-7	-	CASSNREGWGPQYF	TGTGCCAGTAGTAACAGGGAGGGTTGGGGACCGCAGTACTTC
TRBV19	few	13	TRBJ1-1	-	CASRGGPNTEAFF	TGTGCCAGCCGCGGGGGACCGAACACTGAAGCTTTCTTT
TRBV12-5	-	15	TRBJ2-2	-	CASGPGLKNTGELFF	TGTGCTAGTGGTCCCGGACTCAAAAACACCGGGGAGCTGTTTTTT
TRBV7-9	-	14	TRBJ1-1	-	CASSLAGVGTEAFF	TGTGCCAGCAGCTTGGCGGGGGTCGGGACTGAAGCTTTCTTT
TRBV7-8	-	17	TRBJ1-1	-	CASSLPSRGFMNTEAFF	TGTGCCAGCAGCTTACCAAGCAGGGGATTCATGAACACTGAAGCTTTCTTT